These T cell receptor beta chains were read from a single sample in a study of T cell repertoires in cytomegalovirus infection. For these TCRs, the target antigens are not known. TCRdb re-called the reads with MiXCR, one entry per CDR3 protein. Altogether approximately 1,000,000 distinct CDR3 sequences are present, approximately 31% being singletons, with the ten largest covering about an eighth. This material consisted of cultured CD8+ T cells from PBMCs, taken from culture after CMV antigen stimulation. The receptors shown here come from a human donor in good health (CMV status not recorded). Some clones in this sample may be carry-over from other donors' samples. The CDR3 runs from the conserved cysteine through the conserved F or W. The D gene is left open where the match is weak. The size entry is marked missing in some rows and otherwise reads once, few, many or a size class.

cdr3_nt	cdr3_aa	v_call	d_call	clone_size	j_call
TGTGCCAGCACCCTCTCTCCGACAAACACTGAAGCTTTCTTT	CASTLSPTNTEAFF	TRBV28	NA	few	TRBJ1-1
TGTGCCAGCAGTTCCGTGACAACCTCTGGGGCCAACGTCCTGACTTTC	CASSSVTTSGANVLTF	TRBV25-1	NA	few	TRBJ2-6
TGTGCCAGCAGCCCCGGGGGTTTAGCCAAAAACATTCAGTACTTC	CASSPGGLAKNIQYF	TRBV7-8	NA	many	TRBJ2-4
TGTGCCAGCGGGGCGACAGCCTTCATGAACACTGAAGCTTTCTTT	CASGATAFMNTEAFF	TRBV6-5	NA	few	TRBJ1-1
TGTGCCAGCAGCGAACTAGCGGGGGGGCCTCGGAATGAGCAGTTCTTC	CASSELAGGPRNEQFF	TRBV7-2	TRBD2	many	TRBJ2-1
TGTGCCAGTAGTATTTTTTCGGGCCCCTCCTACGAGCAGTACTTC	CASSIFSGPSYEQYF	TRBV19	NA	NA	TRBJ2-7
TGTGCCAGCAGGAATCCCGACAGGGAGAACACTGAAGCTTTCTTT	CASRNPDRENTEAFF	TRBV7-9	TRBD1	many	TRBJ1-1
TGTGCCAGCCGACGGGACTCCTCCTACGAGCAGTACTTC	CASRRDSSYEQYF	TRBV9	NA	NA	TRBJ2-7
TGTGCCAGCAGTGTAGACAGTTTCTCTGGGGCCAACGTCCTGACTTTC	CASSVDSFSGANVLTF	TRBV27	NA	NA	TRBJ2-6
TGTGCCAGTAGTATTAGGGGGAAAACTGAAGCTTTCTTT	CASSIRGKTEAFF	TRBV19	NA	NA	TRBJ1-1
TGTGCCAGCAGTGGTTGGACAGGGCTGTTTGAAGCTTTCTTT	CASSGWTGLFEAFF	TRBV6-6	TRBD1	NA	TRBJ1-1
TGTGCCAGCAGAAACAGGGGAGGGGAGACCCAGTACTTC	CASRNRGGETQYF	TRBV7-8	NA	many	TRBJ2-5
TGTGCCACCCTAACTGCCGGCGGCCAAGAGACCCAGTACTTC	CATLTAGGQETQYF	TRBV6-2/TRBV6-3	NA	NA	TRBJ2-5
TGCGCCAGCAGTCTCGGAGCGGGGGGCTTCAATGAGCAGTTCTTC	CASSLGAGGFNEQFF	TRBV10-1	TRBD2	few	TRBJ2-1
TGTGCCAGCAGTTCGGGACGGGTCGGGGAGCTGTTTTTT	CASSSGRVGELFF	TRBV6-5	NA	NA	TRBJ2-2
TGTGCCATCAGTGACGCAGGGGGCAAAACTGAAGCTTTCTTT	CAISDAGGKTEAFF	TRBV10-3	TRBD1	NA	TRBJ1-1
TGTGCCAGCAGGGACAGAGGATACAATGAGCAGTTCTTC	CASRDRGYNEQFF	TRBV7-2	NA	many	TRBJ2-1
TGTGCCAGTAGTCCATCCGGGACAGCTAATGAAAAACTGTTTTTT	CASSPSGTANEKLFF	TRBV19	TRBD1	NA	TRBJ1-4
TGTGCCAGCAGTCCCCCGAAGGGGGCGCGGGAGACCCAGTACTTC	CASSPPKGARETQYF	TRBV12-3/TRBV12-4	TRBD1	few	TRBJ2-5
TGTGCCAGCAGCCACTTCAGAGTCACAGATACGCAGTATTTT	CASSHFRVTDTQYF	TRBV14	NA	NA	TRBJ2-3
TGTGCCAGCAGTTTAAGAGGGTCTTCGAACACTGAAGCTTTCTTT	CASSLRGSSNTEAFF	TRBV27	NA	many	TRBJ1-1
TGTGCCAGTAGTTTATTCCGGGACAGGGTCCCTGAAGCTTTCTTT	CASSLFRDRVPEAFF	TRBV19	TRBD1	NA	TRBJ1-1
TGTGCCAGCAGAGAAGACAGCGCACCGGCCTTC	CASREDSAPAF	TRBV6-6	NA	few	TRBJ1-2
TGTGCCAGCAGTTACTCGAGGCCAGGGGGGACTGGGGCCAACGTCCTGACTTTC	CASSYSRPGGTGANVLTF	TRBV6-5	NA	NA	TRBJ2-6
TGTGCCAGCAGTTCGGGCCTAATAACTACTGAAGCTTTCTTT	CASSSGLITTEAFF	TRBV12-3/TRBV12-4	NA	few	TRBJ1-1
TGTGCCAGCAGTGGCAGTGTCGGGCCGCTGGGGTCTGGGGCCAACGTCCTGACTTTC	CASSGSVGPLGSGANVLTF	TRBV6-1	NA	many	TRBJ2-6
TGTGCCAGCAGAGGGGAGAAAGCTTTCTTT	CASRGEKAFF	TRBV27	NA	NA	TRBJ1-1
TGTGCCAGCCGGCCCACGTCCTACAGGGGCAATTCACCCCTCCACTTT	CASRPTSYRGNSPLHF	TRBV6-1	TRBD1	NA	TRBJ1-6
TGTGCCAGCACTCTTAGGACAAGGAACACTGAAGCTTTCTTT	CASTLRTRNTEAFF	TRBV12-3/TRBV12-4	NA	NA	TRBJ1-1
TGTGCCAGCAGCTTAGCGGAAGGGACAGACCTCCAAGAGACCCAGTACTTC	CASSLAEGTDLQETQYF	TRBV7-6	TRBD1	many	TRBJ2-5
TGTGCCAGCAGTGTTGAAGCGTGGTTAGGTGATACGCAGTATTTT	CASSVEAWLGDTQYF	TRBV6-1	NA	NA	TRBJ2-3
TGTGCCAGTAGTATTCTAGCGGGAACCCGGAATGAGCAGTTCTTC	CASSILAGTRNEQFF	TRBV19	TRBD2	few	TRBJ2-1
TGTGCCAGCTATGGAGAGCCCGCCCGACGGAACACTGAAGCTTTCTTT	CASYGEPARRNTEAFF	TRBV12-3/TRBV12-4	NA	few	TRBJ1-1
TGTGCCAGCAGCGTAGGGGACTTGCCAGCCTACAATGAGCAGTTCTTC	CASSVGDLPAYNEQFF	TRBV9	NA	NA	TRBJ2-1
TGTGCCAGCAGCCCCAAACGGACAGGCGCGGACTATGGCTACACCTTC	CASSPKRTGADYGYTF	TRBV7-9	TRBD1	NA	TRBJ1-2
TGCAGTGCTAGTCCCTATGGGTATGGCTACACCTTC	CSASPYGYGYTF	TRBV20-1	NA	few	TRBJ1-2
TGCGCCAGCAGCCAAGACTTTGGGACGCAGTATTTT	CASSQDFGTQYF	TRBV4-1	NA	NA	TRBJ2-3
TGTGCCAGCAGCCTCCGACAGCTTGTAGAGACCCAGTACTTC	CASSLRQLVETQYF	TRBV7-9	NA	NA	TRBJ2-5
TGCGCCAGCAGCCAAGACCAGAGCACTGAAGCTTTCTTT	CASSQDQSTEAFF	TRBV4-1	NA	few	TRBJ1-1
TGCAGCGTTGTCCCCGGGACTAGCGGCACAGATACGCAGTATTTT	CSVVPGTSGTDTQYF	TRBV29-1	TRBD2	NA	TRBJ2-3
TGTGCCAGCAGCCCTCCAGGGCTCTCTGGGGCCAACGTCCTGACTTTC	CASSPPGLSGANVLTF	TRBV7-6	NA	many	TRBJ2-6
TGCGCCAGCACCATTTCGCTGGCCTACGAGCAGTACTTC	CASTISLAYEQYF	TRBV10-2	NA	few	TRBJ2-7
TGTGTCAGCAGCTTGGGACGCCCGAACACTGAAGCTTTCTTT	CVSSLGRPNTEAFF	TRBV7-4	NA	few	TRBJ1-1
TGTGCCAGCAGCTTCCCAGGGATCGAGTACGAGCAGTACTTC	CASSFPGIEYEQYF	TRBV5-4	NA	few	TRBJ2-7
TGTGCCAGCAGCACCCGCCAAGCCGAGTACCAAGAGACCCAGTACTTC	CASSTRQAEYQETQYF	TRBV6-2/TRBV6-3	NA	few	TRBJ2-5
TGTGCTAGCAGTTCAGGGGTAGCCGCTGAAGCTTTCTTT	CASSSGVAAEAFF	TRBV7-7	NA	few	TRBJ1-1
TGTGCCACCAGTGATTTGTCTAGCGGGAACACCGGGGAGCTGTTTTTT	CATSDLSSGNTGELFF	TRBV24-1	TRBD2	NA	TRBJ2-2
TGTGCCAGCAGCCCCGGTGGCAGGCGCTCTGGAAACACCATATATTTT	CASSPGGRRSGNTIYF	TRBV7-8	NA	NA	TRBJ1-3